This record concerns one T cell receptor (beta chain) sequence. Antigen: not known. These data belong to a study of chemoradiotherapy in HPV16-positive cancers. Notes on the study in general: Candidate HPV-specific clones and E7-related TCR motifs grew in tumor during treatment. HPV-specific T cells were functionally defined from only a couple of HPV16-positive patients.

Profiled with immunoSEQ multiplex PCR; TCRdb holds only in-frame clones, not every one. The data show around 24,000 clones, with roughly 87% seen just once and roughly 4.5% held by the top ten. Over chemoradiotherapy, repertoires were sampled more than once. Losses at the gene ends were 10 bases for V and 4 bases for J; bases not matched to a gene: 14. The CDR3 extends over 17 amino acids. Germline assignment: CDR1 ENHRY and CDR2 SYGVKD. Sequenced material: blood, taken from a patient who underwent chemoradiotherapy. The receptor comes from a human donor with HPV-associated anogenital cancer. This chain connects TRBV10-3 to TRBJ2-1; TRBD2 agrees at 12 bases. The CDR3 loop reads CATKWASGRAEYNEQFF. The DNA for the CDR3 is TGTGCCACTAAGTGGGCTAGCGGGAGGGCGGAATACAATGAGCAGTTCTTC.